This entry lists 28 T cell receptor beta chains sequenced from one sample in a study of blood T cell repertoires in COVID-19. Produced via immunoSEQ multiplex PCR; TCRdb's table is partial and in-frame only. The table records 210,000 or so clones, over 75% of them present only once. Sequencing was carried out using peripheral blood. The source of these receptors is a woman in her thirties or forties with acute or convalescent COVID-19.

This clone was picked up one time. V and J are TRBV5-5 and TRBJ1-1; 11 nucleotides agree with TRBD1. Germline V gene lookup returns CDR1 SGHKS and CDR2 YYEKEE (reference sequence). V was pared by 4 bases and J by 3 bases, with 8 bases of the junction left unmatched. The CDR3 has 16 amino acids. This chain's CDR3 is CASSPGQGAVDTEAFF. CDR3 bases: TGTGCCAGCAGCCCTGGACAGGGGGCAGTGGACACTGAAGCTTTCTTT. Looking up the rest from reference TRBV5-5 and TRBJ1-1 gives the full variable domain: DAGVTQSPTHLIKTRGQQVTLRCSPISGHKSVSWYQQVLGQGPQFIFQYYEKEERGRGNFPDRFSARQFPNYSSELNVNALLLGDSALYLCASSPGQGAVDTEAFFGQGTRLTVV.

V is TRBV19 and J is TRBJ2-1; TRBD2 matches at 10 bases. Germline V gene sequence: CDR1 LNHDA, CDR2 SQIVND (reference sequence). V lost 6 bases to trimming and J lost 0 bases; unmatched junction nucleotides: 8. The CDR3 contains 17 residues. The CDR3 protein is CASRPTSGDDSYNEQFF. As DNA, the CDR3 is TGTGCCAGTAGACCTACTAGCGGGGACGACTCCTACAATGAGCAGTTCTTC.

This clone appeared a single time. This chain connects TRBV19 to TRBJ1-2; 8 nucleotides agree with TRBD1. CDR3 length: 15 residues. V was clipped by 2 bases and J by 8 bases; unmatched bases: 10. CDR1 and CDR2 from the germline V gene are LNHDA and SQIVND (reference sequence). CDR3 sequence: CASSIQDRVVYGYTF. The CDR3 DNA reads TGTGCCAGTAGTATACAGGACAGGGTAGTCTACGGCTACACCTTC.

The chain recombines TRBV19 with TRBJ2-5, with a tentative D call TRBD1 (5 bases). Germline values: CDR1 LNHDA, CDR2 SQIVND (reference sequence). V lost 3 bases to trimming and J lost 5 bases, with 10 bases between them. This CDR3 region has 13 residues. CDR3 sequence (DNA): TGTGCCAGTAGTATCAGGGCTTTTGAGACCCAGTACTTC. Its translation is CASSIRAFETQYF.

This chain links TRBV20-1 with TRBJ2-3; 11 nucleotides line up with TRBD2. Germline loops: CDR1 DFQATT, CDR2 SNEGSKA (reference sequence). The CDR3 length is 15 residues. Germline trimming cut 3 bases from V and 5 bases from J; bases unmatched to any gene: 7. The CDR3 loop is CSASWVAGGGDTQYF. In nucleotides, the CDR3 is TGCAGTGCTAGTTGGGTAGCGGGGGGGGGAGATACGCAGTATTTT.

This clone came up once. The J gene is TRBJ1-5, the V gene TRBV27; 8 positions match TRBD1. The germline V gene has CDR1 MNHEY and CDR2 SMNVEV (reference sequence). The CDR3 consists of 14 residues. Trimming cost V 10 bases and J 6 bases; bases outside gene matches: 11. The DNA of the CDR3 is TGTGCCATTCCAGGACAGGGCGCGGTTCAGCCCCAGCATTTT. This sequence encodes CAIPGQGAVQPQHF.

This clone appeared a single time. The V call is TRBV19, the J call TRBJ1-4; a possible D gene is TRBD1 (6 bases). Germline CDR1 and CDR2: LNHDA and SQIVND (reference sequence). This CDR3 has 15 residues. V was cut by 5 bases and J by 6 bases, with 16 bases left in between. CDR3 nucleotides: TGTGCCAGTAGTTTTTCAGGGGTGACGGATGAAAAACTGTTTTTT. Translation: CASSFSGVTDEKLFF.

The chain links TRBV2 to TRBJ2-7; D possibly corresponds to TRBD2 (5 bases). Germline CDR1 reads SNHLY; CDR2 reads FYNNEI. Between the trimmed V and J ends, which lost 3 bases and 1 base, there was a span of 13 bases. CDR3 length equals 15 residues. CDR3 loop: CASSEKQPGSYEQYV. CDR3 bases: TGTGCCAGCAGTGAGAAACAGCCGGGGTCCTACGAGCAGTACGTC.

This chain links TRBV5-1 with TRBJ2-1; no clear D. Looked up from germline, CDR1 is SGHRS and CDR2 is YFSETQ. The V end was cut by 2 bases, the J end by 6 bases, with 6 bases between. The length of the CDR3 is 12 residues. Here the CDR3 reads CASSFRINEQFF. The CDR3 DNA is TGCGCCAGCAGCTTTAGAATCAATGAGCAGTTCTTC.

The rearrangement joins TRBV2 to TRBJ2-5; 10 nucleotides match TRBD2. V gave up 1 base and J gave up 5 bases; unmatched junction bases: 7. The CDR3 runs 16 residues. From germline, CDR1 is SNHLY and CDR2 FYNNEI. The CDR3: CASSEEVSGGSETQYF. CDR3 nucleotides: TGTGCCAGCAGTGAAGAGGTTAGCGGGGGGTCGGAGACCCAGTACTTC.

This clone occurred a few times. The CDR3 region is CASRETGHGAEAFF. Here the CDR3 DNA reads TGTGCCAGCAGGGAGACAGGGCACGGGGCTGAAGCTTTCTTT. V is TRBV2 and J is TRBJ1-1; 7 bases map to TRBD1. The CDR3 has 14 residues. V was pared by 6 bases and J by 6 bases, with 10 bases of the junction left unmatched. In germline, CDR1 is SNHLY, CDR2 FYNNEI.

This chain uses TRBV5-1 with TRBJ2-4; the match to TRBD1 covers 8 bases. Germline V lookup: CDR1 SGHRS, CDR2 YFSETQ. The CDR3 is made up of 17 amino acids. V lost 1 base and J lost 1; bases outside the gene matches: 7. This chain's CDR3 is CASSLLTGVQAKNIQYF. Written as DNA, the CDR3 is TGCGCCAGCAGCTTGTTGACAGGGGTTCAGGCCAAAAACATTCAGTACTTC.

The chain is built from TRBV6-5 and TRBJ1-1; D possibly corresponds to TRBD1 (5 bases). V was clipped by 5 bases and J by 2 bases, with 6 bases between them. The V gene's germline CDR1 is MNHEY and CDR2 SVGAGI. The CDR3 has 12 residues. The CDR3 is CASSQGNTEAFF. As DNA, the CDR3 is TGTGCCAGCAGTCAGGGAAACACTGAAGCTTTCTTT.

This chain links TRBV9 with TRBJ1-3; tentative D call: TRBD1 (5 bases). Trimming pared 6 bases from V and 1 base from J, leaving 14 bases between. This CDR3 is 15 amino acids long. The germline CDR1 and CDR2 sequences are SGDLS and YYNGEE. In DNA, the CDR3 is TGTGCCAGCAACCCTTGGGGGGAGTCTGGAAACACCATATATTTT. It translates to CASNPWGESGNTIYF.

The CDR3 spells CASSFGAAGGLGTGELFF. The CDR3 DNA reads as TGTGCCAGCAGCTTCGGGGCCGCGGGCGGACTAGGGACCGGGGAGCTGTTTTTT. The V and J genes are TRBV13 and TRBJ2-2; 7 nucleotides line up with TRBD2. The germline CDR1 and CDR2 sequences are PRHDT and FYEKMQ (reference sequence). V was clipped by 3 bases and J by 5 bases; unmatched bases: 15. CDR3 size: 18 residues.

Notes on this clone: This same CDR3 is encoded by further DNA sequences in the sample. This rearrangement joins TRBV9 to TRBJ2-5; the match to TRBD1 covers 7 bases. Trimming took 2 bases from V and 2 from J; bases not matched to a gene: 3. Per germline, CDR1 SGDLS and CDR2 YYNGEE. The CDR3 consists of 14 residues. Written as DNA, the CDR3 is TGTGCCAGCAGCGTCGGGACAGTACAAGAGACCCAGTACTTC. Its translation is CASSVGTVQETQYF.

V usage is TRBV5-6 and J usage is TRBJ2-5; 7 bases line up with TRBD1. The germline CDR1 and CDR2 sequences are SGHDT and YYEEEE. The CDR3 runs 13 residues. With 2 bases clipped from V and 4 bases from J, the junction kept 2 bases outside the gene matches. The CDR3 DNA is TGTGCCAGCAGCTTTAGGGGGCGAGAGACCCAGTACTTC. Translated, it gives CASSFRGRETQYF.

The V gene is TRBV10-3, the J gene TRBJ2-7, with D possibly being TRBD2 (6 bases). Germline CDR1 reads ENHRY; CDR2 reads SYGVKD. This CDR3 region has 11 residues. V shed 8 bases and J shed 5 bases, with 10 bases lying between them. The CDR3 nucleotides are TGTGCCATCGGGGGACTCGACGAGCAGTACGTC. This sequence encodes CAIGGLDEQYV.

J is TRBJ1-1 and V is TRBV7-9, with D uncertain. Germline V CDR1 and CDR2: SEHNR, FQNEAQ (reference sequence). Between the trimmed V and J ends, which lost 3 bases and 1 base, there was a span of 9 bases. The CDR3 has 14 amino acids. The CDR3 sequence is CASSFYERNTEAFF. The CDR3 bases are TGTGCCAGCAGCTTCTACGAGAGGAACACTGAAGCTTTCTTT.

The chain couples TRBV19 to TRBJ2-3; possible D gene TRBD2, 5 bases. The CDR3 covers 15 residues. CDR1 and CDR2 from the germline V gene are LNHDA and SQIVND (reference sequence). V gave up 8 bases and J gave up 3 bases, with 18 bases separating them. CDR3 bases: TGTGCCAGTCGAGGCGGTCTAGCCTTAACAGATACGCAGTATTTT. Its protein is CASRGGLALTDTQYF.

This clone was counted only a few times. V and J are TRBV6-1 and TRBJ2-1; 7 nucleotides match TRBD2. Germline V gives CDR1 MNHNS, CDR2 SASEGT. V trimming: 3 bases; J trimming: 2 bases; junction bases outside the gene matches: 4. This CDR3 is built from 15 residues. Here the CDR3 reads CASSDQRGPYNEQFF. The CDR3 nucleotides are TGTGCCAGCAGTGATCAGCGGGGCCCCTACAATGAGCAGTTCTTC.

The CDR3: CASSPRDSNEKLFF. The DNA of the CDR3 is TGTGCCAGCAGCCCCCGGGACAGTAATGAAAAACTGTTTTTT. J is TRBJ1-4 and V is TRBV7-3; 7 nucleotides align to TRBD1. V lost 5 bases, J lost 4 bases, and 4 bases stayed unmatched. The CDR3 runs 14 residues. Germline CDR1 is SGHTA and CDR2 is FQGTGA.

This chain joins TRBV11-2 and TRBJ1-2; no firm D call. Germline CDR1 SGHAT, CDR2 FQNNGV. The ends were cut back, 2 bases at V and 0 bases at J, with 13 bases in the middle. This CDR3 spans 16 amino acids. CDR3 sequence: CASSLQEEGANYGYTF. CDR3 sequence (DNA): TGTGCCAGCAGCTTACAGGAGGAGGGAGCTAACTATGGCTACACCTTC.

The chain couples TRBV9 to TRBJ1-5; D possibly corresponds to TRBD1 (5 bases). There are 14 residues in the CDR3. V dropped 4 bases and J dropped 0 bases, with 8 bases sitting between them. The V gene's germline CDR1 is SGDLS and CDR2 YYNGEE. CDR3 amino acids: CASSKGNSNQPQHF. The DNA of the CDR3 is TGTGCCAGCAGCAAGGGGAATAGCAATCAGCCCCAGCATTTT.

The chain couples TRBV2 to TRBJ1-2; D is unclear. CDR1 and CDR2 (germline): SNHLY, FYNNEI. Trimming removed 8 bases at V and 3 bases at J, with 13 bases between. CDR3 length: 13 residues. The CDR3 DNA sequence: TGTGCCAGCCCCCCCCACAGATACTATGGCTACACCTTC. Translating it yields CASPPHRYYGYTF.

The J gene is TRBJ2-1, the V gene TRBV18, with D maybe TRBD2 (7 bases). V lost 4 bases to trimming and J lost 6 bases, with 13 bases between them. This CDR3 spans 14 amino acids. Germline V CDR1 and CDR2: KGHSH, LQKENI. CDR3 in DNA: TGTGCCAGCTCACTCGCGAGGGGGGGCAATGAGCAGTTCTTC. Translated: CASSLARGGNEQFF.

This sequence joins TRBV24-1 and TRBJ2-5; TRBD1 matches 7 bases. CDR1 and CDR2 (germline): KGHDR, SFDVKD. The junction had 6 bases not matched to a gene; V was cut back by 5 bases and J by 1 base. The CDR3 covers 15 residues. The CDR3 reads CATSGQGETQETQYF. The CDR3 DNA reads TGTGCCACCAGTGGGCAGGGGGAGACCCAAGAGACCCAGTACTTC.

This chain uses TRBV5-1 with TRBJ2-3; 9 positions match TRBD1. After removal of 1 base from V and 2 bases from J, the junction contained 5 bases not matched to a gene. Per the germline V gene, CDR1 is SGHRS and CDR2 is YFSETQ. The CDR3 contains 16 residues. The CDR3 DNA follows: TGCGCCAGCAGCTTGTTTGGGACAGGGACCACAGATACGCAGTATTTT. Translated, it gives CASSLFGTGTTDTQYF.